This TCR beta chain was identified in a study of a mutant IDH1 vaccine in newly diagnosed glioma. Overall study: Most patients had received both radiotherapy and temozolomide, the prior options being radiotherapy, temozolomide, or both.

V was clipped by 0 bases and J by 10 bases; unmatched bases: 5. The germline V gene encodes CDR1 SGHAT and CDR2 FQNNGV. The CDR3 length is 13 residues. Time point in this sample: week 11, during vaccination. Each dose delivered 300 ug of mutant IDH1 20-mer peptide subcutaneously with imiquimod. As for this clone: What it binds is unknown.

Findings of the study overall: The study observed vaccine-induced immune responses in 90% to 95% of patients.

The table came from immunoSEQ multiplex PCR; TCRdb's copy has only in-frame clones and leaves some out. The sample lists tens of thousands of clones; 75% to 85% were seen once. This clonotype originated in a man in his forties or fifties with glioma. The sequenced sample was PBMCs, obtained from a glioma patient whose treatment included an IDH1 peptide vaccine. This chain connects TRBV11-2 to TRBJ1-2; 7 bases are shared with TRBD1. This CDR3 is CASSLDWQGDYTF. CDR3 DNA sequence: TGTGCCAGCAGCTTAGATTGGCAGGGGGACTACACCTTC.